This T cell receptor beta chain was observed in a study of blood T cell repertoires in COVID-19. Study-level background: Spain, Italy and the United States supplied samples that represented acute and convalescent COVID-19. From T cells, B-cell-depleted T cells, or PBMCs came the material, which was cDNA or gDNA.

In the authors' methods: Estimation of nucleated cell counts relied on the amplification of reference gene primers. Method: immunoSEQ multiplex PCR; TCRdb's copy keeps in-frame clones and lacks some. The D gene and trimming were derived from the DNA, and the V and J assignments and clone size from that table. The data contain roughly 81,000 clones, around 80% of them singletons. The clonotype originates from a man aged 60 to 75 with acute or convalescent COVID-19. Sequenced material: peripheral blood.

The CDR3, as DNA: TGTGCCAGCTCCGATCCCGGGACAGGGTGGGTCAATGAGCAGTTCTTC. Translated, it gives CASSDPGTGWVNEQFF. The chain has TRBV28 and TRBJ2-1; 9 positions agree with TRBD1. The CDR3 covers 16 residues. Germline V gives CDR1 MDHEN, CDR2 SYDVKM. V lost 8 bases and J lost 6; bases outside the gene matches: 14.